The TCR beta chain under discussion was sequenced for a study of early T cells in non-severe SARS-CoV-2 infection. Study at large: Sequencing of bulk RNA from unsorted whole blood was done, without chain pairing. Regarding the study as a whole: Matching results from VDJdb favored anti-spike CD8 responses, leaving private and CD4 specificities undetected.

Unique molecular identifiers were added to individual cDNA molecules. TCRdb used MiXCR to reprocess the 5' RACE reads, holding one entry per CDR3 protein. The repertoire includes about 64,000 distinct CDR3 sequences, around 14% of them detected once, and 4% to 5% sits in the top ten. This clonotype showed up many times. The target antigen is unknown. The CDR3 length is 16 residues. Trimming took 1 base from V and 0 from J, leaving 11 bases between them. In germline, CDR1 is SGHRS, CDR2 YFSETQ. Sequences were obtained from whole blood. The receptor's source is an adult who was a healthcare worker with PCR-confirmed SARS-CoV-2 infection or an uninfected control (not recorded which). The chain is built from TRBV5-1 and TRBJ1-5, with D uncertain. CDR3 DNA sequence: TGCGCCAGCAGCTTGCCGCCGGAACATAGCAATCAGCCCCAGCATTTT. Protein: CASSLPPEHSNQPQHF.